The 25 T cell receptor beta chains below all came from one sample that was sequenced in a study of cytomegalovirus exposure and HLA in healthy donors. Amplification used 60 Vbeta primers and 13 Jbeta primers. Here immunoSEQ multiplex PCR was the method, and the copy in TCRdb shows in-frame clones only, minus some. The profile shows about 200,000 clones, 80% to 85% of them singletons. Sequenced input: PBMCs. Receptors originate from a woman between 45 and 60 years old in good health and CMV-seropositive.

The rearrangement uses TRBV5-6 and TRBJ2-7, with D maybe TRBD2 (6 bases). The CDR3 sequence is 15 residues long. Trimming removed 0 bases at V and 0 bases at J, with 10 bases between. Germline loops: CDR1 SGHDT, CDR2 YYEEEE. CDR3 nucleotides: TGTGCCAGCAGCTTGGCAGGGAGGTACTCCTACGAGCAGTACTTC. Its protein is CASSLAGRYSYEQYF.

V is TRBV27 and J is TRBJ1-2; possibly TRBD1 for D (6 bases). This CDR3 spans 13 amino acids. With 4 bases removed from V and 7 bases from J, the gap between germline ends came to 13 bases. CDR1 and CDR2 (germline): MNHEY, SMNVEV (reference sequence). The CDR3 loop is CASSWGPLGGYTF. CDR3 nucleotides: TGTGCCAGCAGTTGGGGGCCTTTGGGTGGCTACACCTTC.

The rearrangement joins TRBV19 to TRBJ1-4; tentative D call: TRBD1 (6 bases). Trimming cost V 6 bases and J 2 bases, with 13 bases left between them. The CDR3 sequence is 15 residues long. Germline V gene sequence: CDR1 LNHDA, CDR2 SQIVND (reference sequence). For the CDR3, the DNA is TGTGCCAGTAGCCAGCGGCAGGGGACTAATGAAAAACTGTTTTTT. It encodes CASSQRQGTNEKLFF. The whole variable domain, remainder taken from reference TRBV19 and TRBJ1-4, is DGGITQSPKYLFRKEGQNVTLSCEQNLNHDAMYWYRQDPGQGLRLIYYSQIVNDFQKGDIAEGYSVSREKKESFPLTVTSAQKNPTAFYLCASSQRQGTNEKLFFGSGTQLSVL.

The CDR3 reads CASSPPPGRPGVTDTQYF. The CDR3 nucleotides read TGTGCCAGCAGTCCCCCTCCCGGCAGGCCCGGCGTGACAGATACGCAGTATTTT. V and J are TRBV28 and TRBJ2-3; no clear D. CDR1 and CDR2 from the germline V gene are MDHEN and SYDVKM. CDR3 size: 18 residues. V was pared by 5 bases and J by 3 bases, with 24 bases between.

The V gene is TRBV4-3, the J gene TRBJ1-6; no firm D call. V was trimmed by 0 bases and J by 0 bases, leaving 9 bases between them. This CDR3 contains 17 residues. Germline V gene lookup returns CDR1 LGHNA and CDR2 YSLEER. This chain's CDR3 is CASSQDIMSSYNSPLHF. In DNA form, the CDR3 reads TGCGCCAGCAGCCAAGATATAATGAGCTCCTATAATTCACCCCTCCACTTT.

This clone was observed a single time. This chain connects TRBV28 to TRBJ2-3, with D tentatively TRBD2 (6 bases). V was clipped by 6 bases and J by 4 bases, with 20 bases between them. The CDR3 is 16 residues long. CDR1 is MDHEN and CDR2 is SYDVKM in the germline V gene. Written as DNA, the CDR3 is TGTGCCAGCAGCTCCGGAGGAGGGGATTCTCCAGATACGCAGTATTTT. Protein sequence: CASSSGGGDSPDTQYF.

The chain has TRBV14 and TRBJ2-7; 9 nucleotides agree with TRBD1. Germline CDR1 and CDR2: SGHDN and FVKESK. The CDR3 runs to 15 residues. V gave up 2 bases and J gave up 4 bases; unmatched junction bases: 6. The CDR3 loop reads CASSQTPGQGYEQYF. Here the CDR3 DNA reads TGTGCCAGCAGCCAAACCCCGGGACAGGGATACGAGCAGTACTTC.

The chain employs TRBV5-1 and TRBJ2-7; 10 bases agree with TRBD1. Germline lookup yields CDR1 SGHRS and CDR2 YFSETQ. This CDR3 region has 15 residues. V lost 5 bases, J lost 1 base, and 6 bases stayed unmatched. CDR3 DNA sequence: TGCGCCAGCAGGGTGACAGGGGGCCTATCCTACGAGCAGTACTTC. It translates to CASRVTGGLSYEQYF.

This clone was found once. The rearrangement joins TRBV5-1 to TRBJ2-1, with D perhaps matching TRBD2 (6 bases). This CDR3 has 14 amino acids. Looked up from germline, CDR1 is SGHRS and CDR2 is YFSETQ. Trimming left V 2 bases short and J 9 bases short, with 15 bases between. The CDR3 DNA follows: TGCGCCAGCAGCTTTGGGGACGGGGGTCGTGAGCAGTTCTTC. It yields the protein CASSFGDGGREQFF.

The chain employs TRBV10-3 and TRBJ2-1; a weak D match, TRBD1 (6 bases). Germline CDR1 reads ENHRY; CDR2 reads SYGVKD. This CDR3 region has 11 residues. V was pared by 10 bases and J by 8 bases, with 12 bases between. Here the CDR3 reads CATREGDEQFF. The DNA for the CDR3 is TGTGCCACCCGCGAGGGGGATGAGCAGTTCTTC.

For this clone: Germline and junction disagree at one end, which may indicate a read error. This chain uses TRBV2 with TRBJ2-2; 7 bases agree with TRBD2. CDR1 is SNHLY, CDR2 FYNNEI, per germline. The CDR3 sequence is 12 residues long. The CDR3 DNA sequence: TGTGCCAGCATCACCCCGGGACTACATTCTCTTTTT. Amino acid sequence: CASITPGLHSLF.

This chain links TRBV6-5 with TRBJ2-3; the match to TRBD1 covers 7 bases. V dropped 10 bases and J dropped 0; count of bases not matched to a gene: 7. The CDR3 runs 14 residues. CDR1 MNHEY and CDR2 SVGAGI come from the germline V gene. CDR3 protein: CATFRGQSTDTQYF. CDR3 bases: TGTGCCACCTTTAGGGGACAGAGCACAGATACGCAGTATTTT.

The rearrangement joins TRBV27 to TRBJ2-7, with D possibly being TRBD2 (7 bases). Trimming pared 6 bases from V and 3 bases from J, leaving 18 bases between. This CDR3 is built from 15 residues. Germline V gene sequence: CDR1 MNHEY, CDR2 SMNVEV (reference sequence). The chain's CDR3 is CASRPLKGGHYEQYF. The DNA of the CDR3 is TGTGCCAGCAGACCCTTAAAGGGGGGGCACTACGAGCAGTACTTC.

This chain's CDR3 is CASRDRNSQEQYF. The DNA of the CDR3 is TGTGCCAGTAGGGACAGGAACTCCCAGGAGCAGTACTTC. The chain has TRBV19 and TRBJ2-7; 7 bases agree with TRBD1. V trimming: 6 bases; J trimming: 7 bases; junction bases outside the gene matches: 9. There are 13 residues in the CDR3. Germline CDR1 reads LNHDA; CDR2 reads SQIVND (reference sequence). Using reference TRBV19 and TRBJ2-7 for the parts outside the CDR3, the full variable domain is DGGITQSPKYLFRKEGQNVTLSCEQNLNHDAMYWYRQDPGQGLRLIYYSQIVNDFQKGDIAEGYSVSREKKESFPLTVTSAQKNPTAFYLCASRDRNSQEQYFGPGTRLTVT.

The chain joins TRBV4-1 to TRBJ1-2; TRBD1 matches at 8 bases. J was trimmed by 1 base and V by 4 bases; bases with no gene match: 5. CDR1 is MGHRA and CDR2 is YSYEKL in the germline V gene. There are 15 residues in the CDR3. The chain's CDR3 is CASSRGQGFNYGYTF. CDR3 DNA: TGCGCCAGCAGCCGAGGACAGGGTTTTAACTATGGCTACACCTTC.

This rearrangement joins TRBV6-5 to TRBJ1-5, with D unclear. Germline-derived CDR1 and CDR2 are MNHEY and SVGAGI. V lost 0 bases and J lost 5, with 11 bases in between. The CDR3 loop spans 15 amino acids. The CDR3 here is CASSYSSQADQPQHF. The CDR3 DNA is TGTGCCAGCAGTTACTCGTCCCAGGCCGATCAGCCCCAGCATTTT.

Turning to this clone: Other DNA sequences in this specimen translate into the identical CDR3. CDR3 region: CASSPEGNTEAFF. DNA for the CDR3: TGTGCCAGCTCACCAGAGGGAAACACTGAAGCTTTCTTT. V usage is TRBV18 and J usage is TRBJ1-1; D is ambiguous. The V gene lost 2 bases and the J gene lost 2 bases, with 6 bases spanning the gap. Germline V gene data show CDR1 as KGHSH and CDR2 as LQKENI. This CDR3 spans 13 amino acids.

The chain couples TRBV4-2 to TRBJ2-4; 15 bases map to TRBD2. CDR1 is LGHNA, CDR2 YNFKEQ, per germline. Trimming removed 0 bases from V and 7 bases from J; junction bases left unmatched: 7. The CDR3 extends over 18 amino acids. The CDR3 DNA is TGTGCCAGCAGCCAAGATGGACTAGCGGGAGGGGGAGGGAACATTCAGTACTTC. Amino acids: CASSQDGLAGGGGNIQYF.

The chain combines TRBV6-6 with TRBJ1-5, with a possible D match to TRBD1 (6 bases). CDR3 size: 13 residues. Germline CDR1 and CDR2: MNHNY and SVGAGI (reference sequence). Trimming took 5 bases from V and 2 from J, leaving 7 bases between them. This chain's CDR3 is CASSPGGNQPQHF. The CDR3 DNA is TGTGCCAGCAGTCCAGGGGGCAATCAGCCCCAGCATTTT.

Notes on this clone: The junction and the germline gene differ at one end; a read error may be behind it. This chain uses TRBV4-1 with TRBJ2-6; TRBD1 aligns across 9 bases. CDR1 is MGHRA, CDR2 YSYEKL, per germline. The CDR3 contains 17 residues. The CDR3 here is CASRAGQGFTGANGLTF. CDR3 DNA sequence: TGCGCCAGCAGGGCGGGACAGGGCTTTACCGGGGCCAACGGCCTGACTTTC.

This clone was picked up a small number of times. Here the CDR3 reads CASSLPAGGKDTQYF. CDR3 nucleotides: TGTGCCAGCAGTTTACCAGCGGGGGGAAAAGATACGCAGTATTTT. The chain links TRBV28 to TRBJ2-3; 9 bases are shared with TRBD2. Germline CDR1 MDHEN, CDR2 SYDVKM. Trimming cost V 2 bases and J 5 bases; bases outside gene matches: 5. CDR3 length: 15 residues.

This clone was observed a handful of times. This chain links TRBV27 with TRBJ2-1, with D tentatively TRBD1 (6 bases). Germline-derived CDR1 and CDR2 are MNHEY and SMNVEV (reference sequence). Trimming took off 7 bases at V and 7 bases at J, with 26 bases between the two ends. The CDR3 is 17 residues long. For the CDR3, the DNA is TGTGCCAGCACGTCTCAGGCCAAGGGACACACACGGAATGAGCAGTTCTTC. The encoded protein is CASTSQAKGHTRNEQFF.

J is TRBJ2-1 and V is TRBV7-9, with 9 bases that match TRBD1. With 3 bases clipped from V and 8 bases from J, the junction kept 14 bases outside the gene matches. The CDR3 length is 17 residues. CDR1 and CDR2 (germline): SEHNR, FQNEAQ (reference sequence). CDR3 sequence (DNA): TGTGCCAGCAGCTTTGGGTTCCCGGGACAGGGCCTACATGAGCAGTTCTTC. Translated, it gives CASSFGFPGQGLHEQFF.

This chain links TRBV28 with TRBJ2-3; possibly TRBD2 for D (6 bases). The CDR3 extends over 15 amino acids. The germline gives CDR1 MDHEN, CDR2 SYDVKM. The V end lost 2 bases, the J end lost 3 bases, and 12 bases lay between the germline ends. The CDR3 is CASSLLTGVTDTQYF. The DNA for the CDR3 is TGTGCCAGCAGTTTACTTACGGGGGTGACAGATACGCAGTATTTT.

The chain links TRBV30 to TRBJ2-7; tentative D call: TRBD2 (6 bases). V lost 4 bases, J lost 6 bases, and 10 bases lay in between. Germline V gene sequence: CDR1 GTSNPN, CDR2 SVGIG (reference sequence). The CDR3 is 11 amino acids. In nucleotides, the CDR3 is TGTGCCTGGAAGATCGGGGGCGAGCAGTACTTC. This sequence encodes CAWKIGGEQYF.